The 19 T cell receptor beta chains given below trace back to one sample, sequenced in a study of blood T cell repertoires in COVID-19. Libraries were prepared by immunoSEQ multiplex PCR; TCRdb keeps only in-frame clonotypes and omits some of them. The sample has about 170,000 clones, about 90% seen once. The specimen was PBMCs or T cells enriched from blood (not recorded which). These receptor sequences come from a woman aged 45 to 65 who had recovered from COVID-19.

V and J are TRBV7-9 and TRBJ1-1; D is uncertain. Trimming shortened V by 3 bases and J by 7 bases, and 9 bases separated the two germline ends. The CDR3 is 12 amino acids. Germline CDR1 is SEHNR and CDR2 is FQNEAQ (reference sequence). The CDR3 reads CASSFLSNEAFF. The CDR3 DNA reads TGTGCCAGCAGCTTTTTGAGTAATGAAGCTTTCTTT.

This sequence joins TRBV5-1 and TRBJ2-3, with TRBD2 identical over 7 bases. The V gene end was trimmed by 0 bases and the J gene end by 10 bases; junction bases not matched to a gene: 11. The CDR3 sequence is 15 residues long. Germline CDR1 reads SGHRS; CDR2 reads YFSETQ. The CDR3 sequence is CASSLDQLTSASQYF. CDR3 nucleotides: TGCGCCAGCAGCTTGGACCAGCTCACTAGCGCCTCGCAGTATTTT.

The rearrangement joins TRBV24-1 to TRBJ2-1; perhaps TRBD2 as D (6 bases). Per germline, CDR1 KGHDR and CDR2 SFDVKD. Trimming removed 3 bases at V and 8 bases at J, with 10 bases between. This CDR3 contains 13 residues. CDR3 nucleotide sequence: TGTGCCACCAGTGATCTAACTAGCCATGAGCAGTTCTTC. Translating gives CATSDLTSHEQFF.

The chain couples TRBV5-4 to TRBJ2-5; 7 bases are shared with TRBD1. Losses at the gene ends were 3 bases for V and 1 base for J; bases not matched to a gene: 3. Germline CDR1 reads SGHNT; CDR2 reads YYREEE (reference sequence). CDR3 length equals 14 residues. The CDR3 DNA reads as TGTGCCAGCAGCTCCAGGGACAGCCAAGAGACCCAGTACTTC. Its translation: CASSSRDSQETQYF.

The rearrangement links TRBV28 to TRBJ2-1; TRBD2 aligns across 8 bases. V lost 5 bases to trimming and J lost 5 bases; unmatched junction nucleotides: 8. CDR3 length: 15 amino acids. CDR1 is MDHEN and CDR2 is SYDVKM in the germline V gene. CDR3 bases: TGTGCCAGCAGTGCGAGCGGGGGCGGGAACAATGAGCAGTTCTTC. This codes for CASSASGGGNNEQFF.

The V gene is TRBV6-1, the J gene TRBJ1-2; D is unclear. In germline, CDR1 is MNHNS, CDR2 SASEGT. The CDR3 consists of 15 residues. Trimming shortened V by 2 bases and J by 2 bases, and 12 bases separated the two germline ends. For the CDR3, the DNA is TGTGCCAGCAGTGAATCTCCGGGAGAAAACTATGGCTACACCTTC. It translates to CASSESPGENYGYTF.

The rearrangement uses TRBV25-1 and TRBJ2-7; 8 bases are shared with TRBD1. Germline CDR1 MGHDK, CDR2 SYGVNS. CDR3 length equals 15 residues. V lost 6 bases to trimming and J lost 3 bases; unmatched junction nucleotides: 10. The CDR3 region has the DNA TGTGCCAGCAGGGGGCCGGGACAGGAGTACTACGAGCAGTACTTC. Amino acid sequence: CASRGPGQEYYEQYF.

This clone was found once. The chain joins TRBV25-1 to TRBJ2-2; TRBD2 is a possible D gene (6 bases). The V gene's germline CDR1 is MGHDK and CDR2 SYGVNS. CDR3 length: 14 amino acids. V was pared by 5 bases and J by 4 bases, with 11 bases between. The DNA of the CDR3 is TGTGCCAGCAGTCTTCTTAGCGGCACCGGGGAGCTGTTTTTT. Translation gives CASSLLSGTGELFF.

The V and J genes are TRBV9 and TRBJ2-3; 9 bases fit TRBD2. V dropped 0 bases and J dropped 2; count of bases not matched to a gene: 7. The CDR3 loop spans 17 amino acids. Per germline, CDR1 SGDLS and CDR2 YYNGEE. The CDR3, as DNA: TGTGCCAGCAGCGTAGCTTCCAGCGGGAGGTTCACAGATACGCAGTATTTT. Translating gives CASSVASSGRFTDTQYF.

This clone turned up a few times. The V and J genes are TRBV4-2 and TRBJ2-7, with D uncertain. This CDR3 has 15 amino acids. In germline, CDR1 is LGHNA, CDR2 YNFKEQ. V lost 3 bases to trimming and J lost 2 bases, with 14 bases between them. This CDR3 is CASSQVIDTAYEQYF. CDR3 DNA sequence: TGTGCCAGCAGCCAGGTGATAGATACGGCCTACGAGCAGTACTTC.

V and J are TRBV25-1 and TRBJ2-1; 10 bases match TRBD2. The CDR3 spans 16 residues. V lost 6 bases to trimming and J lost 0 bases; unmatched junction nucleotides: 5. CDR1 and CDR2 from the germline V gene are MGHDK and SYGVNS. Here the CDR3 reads CASSAGTSASYNEQFF. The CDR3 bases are TGTGCCAGCAGCGCCGGGACTAGCGCCTCCTACAATGAGCAGTTCTTC.

DNA of the CDR3: TGTGCCTGGAGCGTACAGGATTCGAGGGAGCAGTACTTC. It specifies CAWSVQDSREQYF. V and J are TRBV30 and TRBJ2-7, with D possibly TRBD1 on 5 matching bases. Between the trimmed V and J ends, which lost 3 bases and 7 bases, there was a span of 16 bases. The CDR3 is made up of 13 amino acids. Germline CDR1 reads GTSNPN; CDR2 reads SVGIG (reference sequence).

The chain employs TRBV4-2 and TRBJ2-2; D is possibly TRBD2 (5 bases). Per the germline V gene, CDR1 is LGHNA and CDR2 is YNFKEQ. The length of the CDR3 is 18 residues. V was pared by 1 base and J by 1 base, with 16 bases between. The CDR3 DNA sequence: TGTGCCAGCAGCCAAGGACAAAGCGGCCCGCTGAACACCGGGGAGCTGTTTTTT. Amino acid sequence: CASSQGQSGPLNTGELFF.

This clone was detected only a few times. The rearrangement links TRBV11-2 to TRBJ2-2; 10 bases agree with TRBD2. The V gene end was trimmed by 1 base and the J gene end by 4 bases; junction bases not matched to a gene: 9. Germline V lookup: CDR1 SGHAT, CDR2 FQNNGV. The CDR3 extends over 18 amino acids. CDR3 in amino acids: CASSLAASGSSFTGELFF. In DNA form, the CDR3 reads TGTGCCAGCAGCTTAGCGGCTAGCGGGAGTAGTTTCACCGGGGAGCTGTTTTTT.

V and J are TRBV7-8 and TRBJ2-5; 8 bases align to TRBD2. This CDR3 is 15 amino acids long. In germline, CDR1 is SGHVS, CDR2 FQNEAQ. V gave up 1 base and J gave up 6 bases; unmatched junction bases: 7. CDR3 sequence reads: CASSLDGRAIQTQYF. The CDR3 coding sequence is TGTGCCAGCAGCTTAGACGGGAGGGCCATACAGACCCAGTACTTC.

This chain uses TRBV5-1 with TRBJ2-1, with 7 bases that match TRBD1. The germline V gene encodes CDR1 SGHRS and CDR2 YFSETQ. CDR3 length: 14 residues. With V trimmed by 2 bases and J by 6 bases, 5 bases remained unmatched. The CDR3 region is CASSLGTVSNEQFF. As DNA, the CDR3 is TGCGCCAGCAGCTTAGGGACAGTTTCCAATGAGCAGTTCTTC. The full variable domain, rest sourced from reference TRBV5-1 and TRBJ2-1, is KAGVTQTPRYLIKTRGQQVTLSCSPISGHRSVSWYQQTPGQGLQFLFEYFSETQRNKGNFPGRFSGRQFSNSRSEMNVSTLELGDSALYLCASSLGTVSNEQFFGPGTRLTVL.

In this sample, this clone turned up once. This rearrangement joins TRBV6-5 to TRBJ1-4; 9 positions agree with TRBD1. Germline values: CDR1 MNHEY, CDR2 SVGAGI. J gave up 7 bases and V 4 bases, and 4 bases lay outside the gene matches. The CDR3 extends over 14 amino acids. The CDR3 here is CASSFDRGSEKLFF. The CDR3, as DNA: TGTGCCAGCAGTTTCGACAGGGGGAGTGAAAAACTGTTTTTT.

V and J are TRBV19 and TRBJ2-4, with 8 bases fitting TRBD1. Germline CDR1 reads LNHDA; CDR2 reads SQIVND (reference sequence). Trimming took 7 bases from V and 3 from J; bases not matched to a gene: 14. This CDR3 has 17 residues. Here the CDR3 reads CASTRGVAGGVKNIQYF. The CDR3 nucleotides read TGTGCCAGTACCCGGGGTGTCGCAGGGGGCGTCAAAAACATTCAGTACTTC.

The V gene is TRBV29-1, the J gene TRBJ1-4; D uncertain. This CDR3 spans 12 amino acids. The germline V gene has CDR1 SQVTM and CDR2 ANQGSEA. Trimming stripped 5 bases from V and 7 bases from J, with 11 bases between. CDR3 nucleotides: TGCAGCGTTAGGGCAGGAGGTGAAAAACTGTTTTTT. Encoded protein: CSVRAGGEKLFF.